One T cell receptor (beta chain) is described in this entry. A single base separates this from a much larger clone, so it may be a read error. TCRdb re-called the 5' RACE reads with MiXCR, one entry per CDR3 protein. The sample yields over 75,000 distinct CDR3 sequences, over 10% seen once. This sample is drawn from a study of early T cells in non-severe SARS-CoV-2 infection. Whole-study context: It was bulk RNA from unsorted whole blood that was sequenced, and the chains were unpaired.

The germline V gene has CDR1 LNHNV and CDR2 YYDKDF (reference sequence). The CDR3 covers 16 residues. This receptor was taken from an adult who was a healthcare worker with PCR-confirmed SARS-CoV-2 infection or an uninfected control (not recorded which). Sequenced input: whole blood. The chain is built from TRBV15 and TRBJ2-3, with D possibly matching TRBD2 (5 bases). The CDR3 loop is CDTSRDEVGITDTQYF. CDR3 bases: TGTGACACCAGCAGAGATGAGGTCGGGATCACAGATACGCAGTATTTT.